The 18 T cell receptor beta chains presented below share a single source sample, sequenced in a study of vaccination and CD4 T cells after COVID-19 (dated by TCRdb to between 2022 and 2023). No antigens are known for them. Explained via the paper, the treatment or condition label denotes: approximately nine-day PBMC culture with coronavirus spike peptide pools or control peptides (ViraFEST assay). The method behind the library was PCR. Sequencing instrument: Illumina iSeq 100. DNA from cultured CD4+ T cells was subjected to TCR sequencing with the Oncomine TCR Beta short-read assay at the Johns Hopkins FTIC core. TCRdb reran the public reads through fastp at Q25 and MiXCR, keeping productive beta chains. Identical CDR3 proteins give one entry, which carries the most common genes and DNA. Counted in this sample were under 25,000 distinct CDR3 sequences; about 54% of them appeared once. The top ten constitute around 2.8% of the sample.

The sequenced sample was CD4+ T cells from blood, cultured in vitro. Receptors were obtained from a human donor who had recovered from COVID-19.

V usage is TRBV20-1 and J usage is TRBJ1-4; 10 bases are shared with TRBD1. The length of the CDR3 is 15 residues. The junction had 10 bases not matched to a gene; V was cut back by 6 bases and J by 6 bases. In germline, CDR1 is DFQATT, CDR2 SNEGSKA (reference sequence). The CDR3 sequence is CSAEDRGQLHEKLFF. As DNA, the CDR3 is TGCAGTGCAGAAGACAGGGGGCAATTACATGAAAAACTGTTTTTT.

This clonotype came up a few times. This chain joins TRBV27 and TRBJ1-6; 7 bases fit TRBD1. CDR1 and CDR2 (germline): MNHEY, SMNVEV (reference sequence). With V trimmed by 1 base and J by 0 bases, 12 bases remained unmatched. The CDR3 is made up of 20 amino acids. DNA of the CDR3: TGTGCCAGCAGTTTATATCCCTCGACAGGGACGAGCTCCTATAATTCACCCCTCCACTTT. This codes for CASSLYPSTGTSSYNSPLHF.

The CDR3 DNA reads as TGTGCCAGTAGTACAACCGGGACCCCGCTCGAGCAGTACTTC. Translation gives CASSTTGTPLEQYF. This chain joins TRBV19 and TRBJ2-7, with D perhaps assigned TRBD1 or TRBD2 (5 bases each). V was clipped by 4 bases and J by 6 bases, with 16 bases between them. This CDR3 region has 14 residues. Looked up from germline, CDR1 is LNHDA and CDR2 is SQIVND (reference sequence).

The J gene is TRBJ1-6, the V gene TRBV25-1; D gene uncertain. V lost 7 bases to trimming and J lost 6 bases, with 13 bases between them. This CDR3 spans 14 amino acids. Germline CDR1 and CDR2: MGHDK and SYGVNS. CDR3 bases: TGTGCCAGCACCCCGGGATCGGGTAATTCACCCCTCCACTTT. Its translation: CASTPGSGNSPLHF.

The rearrangement uses TRBV11-2 and TRBJ2-1; D is possibly TRBD2 (7 bases). The CDR3 contains 18 residues. Per germline, CDR1 SGHAT and CDR2 FQNNGV. Trimming shortened V by 2 bases and J by 4 bases, and 21 bases separated the two germline ends. The CDR3 nucleotides read TGTGCCAGCAGCTTACGGCCTCGGCGCGGGGGCTCTTACAATGAGCAGTTCTTC. It yields the protein CASSLRPRRGGSYNEQFF. The full variable domain, its missing parts supplied by reference TRBV11-2 and TRBJ2-1, is EAGVAQSPRYKIIEKRQSVAFWCNPISGHATLYWYQQILGQGPKLLIQFQNNGVVDDSQLPKDRFSAERLKGVDSTLKIQPAKLEDSAVYLCASSLRPRRGGSYNEQFFGPGTRLTVL.

This chain joins TRBV11-3 and TRBJ2-7; D unclear. Trimming pared 7 bases from V and 1 base from J, leaving 23 bases between. This CDR3 is 17 amino acids long. Germline assignment: CDR1 SGHNT and CDR2 YENEEA. CDR3 nucleotide sequence: TGTGCCAGCACATCCCACACGCTGGGTTTCGGGTCCTACGAGCAGTACTTC. It is translated as CASTSHTLGFGSYEQYF.

Worth noting for this clonotype: Relative to the germline gene, one junction end is altered; a read error may explain this. The chain has TRBV6-5 and TRBJ2-7, with 7 bases identical to TRBD1. CDR3 length: 17 amino acids. Germline CDR1 reads MNHEY; CDR2 reads SVGAGI. The CDR3 loop reads CASSYSFARTGAYEQYF. The CDR3 DNA reads TGCGCCAGCAGTTACTCCTTTGCGAGGACAGGTGCCTACGAGCAGTACTTC.

This clonotype was picked up a small number of times. CDR3 protein: CSATHSRGGRLFF. CDR3 in DNA: TGCAGTGCTACCCATTCCAGGGGGGGTAGACTGTTTTTT. The gene calls are TRBV20-1 and TRBJ1-4; 7 positions match TRBD1. V was pared by 4 bases and J by 13 bases, with 12 bases of the junction left unmatched. This CDR3 comprises 13 residues. Germline V gene data show CDR1 as DFQATT and CDR2 as SNEGSKA (reference sequence).

The CDR3 protein is CASSYSRGPGTEAFF. CDR3 coding DNA: TGTGCCAGCAGTTACTCACGCGGACCGGGGACTGAAGCTTTCTTT. The chain joins TRBV6-2 or TRBV6-3 to TRBJ1-1; D uncertain. CDR1 is MNHEY, CDR2 SVGEGT, per germline. The CDR3 extends over 15 amino acids. V was shortened by 0 bases and J by 5 bases, with 13 bases between the two germline ends.

This clonotype occurred a few times. The rearrangement joins TRBV7-6 to TRBJ1-3; D gene unclear. This CDR3 spans 14 amino acids. CDR1 is SGHVS and CDR2 is FNYEAQ in the germline V gene. The V and J ends lost 5 bases and 3 bases respectively, with 11 bases between them. Written as DNA, the CDR3 is TGTGCCAGCAGCCCCGGGAGGGTTGGAAACACCATATATTTT. Its protein product is CASSPGRVGNTIYF.

This chain joins TRBV6-2 or TRBV6-3 and TRBJ2-4, with D perhaps being TRBD1 or TRBD2 (6 bases each). V lost 2 bases, J lost 1 base, and 15 bases lay in between. Germline CDR1 reads MNHEY; CDR2 reads SVGEGT. The CDR3 runs 17 residues. This CDR3 is CASSYPTGRKAKNIQYF. As DNA, the CDR3 is TGTGCCAGCAGTTACCCTACAGGGAGGAAGGCCAAAAACATTCAGTACTTC.

The chain combines TRBV6-5 with TRBJ1-5, with 10 bases fitting TRBD1. Germline-derived CDR1 and CDR2 are MNHEY and SVGAGI. The length of the CDR3 is 16 residues. V gave up 4 bases and J gave up 6 bases; unmatched junction bases: 9. The CDR3 sequence is CASSSSGTGVFQPQHF. The CDR3 DNA sequence: TGTGCCAGCAGTTCCTCCGGGACAGGGGTTTTTCAGCCCCAGCATTTT.

This clonotype was detected only a few times. The germline gene is not matched at one end of the junction; a read error may be the cause. The chain couples TRBV15 to TRBJ1-6; the match to TRBD1 covers 8 bases. The length of the CDR3 is 15 residues. Looked up from germline, CDR1 is LNHNV and CDR2 is YYDKDF (reference sequence). The CDR3 DNA sequence: TGTGCCAACAGCAGAGACAGGGGTAGAAATTCACCCCTCCACTTT. Translated: CANSRDRGRNSPLHF.

This clonotype was seen a few times. CDR3 DNA: TGTGCCTTGACAGGCCCCTACGAGCAGTACTTC. This gives the protein CALTGPYEQYF. This chain joins TRBV30 and TRBJ2-7, with D maybe TRBD1 (6 bases). The CDR3 spans 11 residues. Germline V gene sequence: CDR1 GTSNPN, CDR2 SVGIG (reference sequence). V dropped 7 bases and J dropped 2 bases, with 9 bases sitting between them.

This clonotype has just a few counts. The chain joins TRBV6-5 to TRBJ1-6; possibly TRBD1 for D (6 bases). This CDR3 comprises 17 residues. The V gene's germline CDR1 is MNHEY and CDR2 SVGAGI. V dropped 0 bases and J dropped 5 bases, with 14 bases sitting between them. The CDR3 region is CASSYSSRGSDNSPLHF. The CDR3 nucleotides read TGTGCCAGCAGTTACTCGTCCAGGGGATCCGATAATTCACCCCTCCACTTT.

This clonotype was picked up a small number of times. The J gene is TRBJ2-2, the V gene TRBV27; 8 nucleotides line up with TRBD2. CDR1 is MNHEY and CDR2 is SMNVEV in the germline V gene (reference sequence). Unmatched junction bases numbered 2, after V lost 1 base and J lost 4 bases. The CDR3 consists of 15 residues. The CDR3 is CASSLWRGATGELFF. CDR3 in DNA: TGTGCCAGCAGTTTATGGCGGGGGGCCACCGGGGAGCTGTTTTTT.

V and J are TRBV20-1 and TRBJ2-1; 9 bases match TRBD2. J gave up 6 bases and V 7 bases, and 4 bases lay outside the gene matches. Germline loops: CDR1 DFQATT, CDR2 SNEGSKA (reference sequence). The CDR3 is 12 residues long. CDR3 DNA: TGCAGTGGCGGGAGGGCCGGCAATGAGCAGTTCTTC. Its protein product is CSGGRAGNEQFF.

In its sample, this clonotype was seen once. The chain links TRBV11-3 to TRBJ1-6, with D unclear. Trimming shortened V by 3 bases and J by 7 bases, and 7 bases separated the two germline ends. The CDR3 extends over 13 amino acids. CDR1 and CDR2 from the germline V gene are SGHNT and YENEEA. CDR3 region: CASSFNLNSPLHF. The DNA of the CDR3 is TGTGCCAGCAGCTTCAATTTGAATTCACCCCTCCACTTT.